One sample yielded the 27 T cell receptor beta chains listed below, sequenced in a study of blood T cell repertoires in COVID-19. Sequencing used immunoSEQ multiplex PCR; TCRdb keeps in-frame clones, though not all of them. The table has around 360,000 clones, about 90% seen once. The sequenced sample consisted of peripheral blood. The receptors here all came from a woman in her twenties or thirties with COVID-19, enrolled during active disease.

The V and J genes are TRBV5-6 and TRBJ1-2, with TRBD1 matching 9 bases. Germline lookup yields CDR1 SGHDT and CDR2 YYEEEE. With 4 bases clipped from V and 4 bases from J, the junction kept 8 bases outside the gene matches. The CDR3 loop spans 15 amino acids. The CDR3 spells CASSPGTGTLYGYTF. The CDR3 DNA reads TGTGCCAGCAGCCCCGGGACAGGGACTCTCTATGGCTACACCTTC. The full variable domain, completed using reference TRBV5-6 and TRBJ1-2, is DAGVTQSPTHLIKTRGQQVTLRCSPKSGHDTVSWYQQALGQGPQFIFQYYEEEERQRGNFPDRFSGHQFPNYSSELNVNALLLGDSALYLCASSPGTGTLYGYTFGSGTRLTVV.

This sequence joins TRBV5-1 and TRBJ1-4, with a weak D call TRBD1 (6 bases). The CDR3 is 15 amino acids. Germline V gene sequence: CDR1 SGHRS, CDR2 YFSETQ. V was trimmed by 4 bases and J by 7 bases, leaving 17 bases between them. The CDR3, as DNA: TGCGCCAGCAGCAGATCAGGGGCGTTAGGTGAAAAACTGTTTTTT. It translates to CASSRSGALGEKLFF.

The rearrangement joins TRBV24-1 to TRBJ2-1; possible D gene TRBD2, 6 bases. The CDR3 extends over 16 amino acids. In germline, CDR1 is KGHDR, CDR2 SFDVKD. V shed 3 bases and J shed 5 bases, with 16 bases lying between them. CDR3 residues: CATSDPKTGAHNEQFF. CDR3 coding DNA: TGTGCCACCAGTGATCCTAAAACGGGAGCCCACAATGAGCAGTTCTTC.

The chain combines TRBV9 with TRBJ2-5, with TRBD1 matching over 8 bases. The V and J ends lost 2 bases and 5 bases, in that order; junction bases with no gene match: 5. The CDR3 runs to 14 residues. Per the germline V gene, CDR1 is SGDLS and CDR2 is YYNGEE. The CDR3 region has the DNA TGTGCCAGCAGCGTCTCAGGGGGCGGCGAGACCCAGTACTTC. Its protein product is CASSVSGGGETQYF. The whole variable domain, remainder taken from reference TRBV9 and TRBJ2-5, is DSGVTQTPKHLITATGQRVTLRCSPRSGDLSVYWYQQSLDQGLQFLIQYYNGEERAKGNILERFSAQQFPDLHSELNLSSLELGDSALYFCASSVSGGGETQYFGPGTRLLVL.

The chain has TRBV5-6 and TRBJ1-3; D unresolved. The CDR3 loop spans 15 amino acids. CDR1 is SGHDT, CDR2 YYEEEE, per germline. Trimming took off 0 bases at V and 2 bases at J, with 9 bases between the two ends. The DNA of the CDR3 is TGTGCCAGCAGCTTGGCCCGCGGGGCTGGAAACACCATATATTTT. Protein product: CASSLARGAGNTIYF. The full variable domain, in which reference TRBV5-6 and TRBJ1-3 provide the parts outside the CDR3, is DAGVTQSPTHLIKTRGQQVTLRCSPKSGHDTVSWYQQALGQGPQFIFQYYEEEERQRGNFPDRFSGHQFPNYSSELNVNALLLGDSALYLCASSLARGAGNTIYFGEGSWLTVV.

This chain links TRBV19 with TRBJ2-3; 7 nucleotides align to TRBD1. There are 16 residues in the CDR3. CDR1 and CDR2 (germline): LNHDA, SQIVND (reference sequence). After removal of 3 bases from V and 7 bases from J, the junction contained 13 bases not matched to a gene. The CDR3 DNA is TGTGCCAGTAGTATCACCGGGACAGTCGATTTTAATACGCAGTATTTT. It specifies CASSITGTVDFNTQYF.

This chain links TRBV29-1 with TRBJ2-5, with 7 bases aligning to TRBD1. CDR3 length equals 13 residues. The germline V gene encodes CDR1 SQVTM and CDR2 ANQGSEA. V was pared by 6 bases and J by 1 base, with 5 bases of the junction left unmatched. CDR3 residues: CSVLTGTQETQYF. Here the CDR3 DNA reads TGCAGCGTACTGACAGGGACCCAAGAGACCCAGTACTTC.

V is TRBV27 and J is TRBJ2-3; TRBD2 aligns across 9 bases. V was clipped by 4 bases and J by 0 bases; unmatched bases: 11. Germline V gene lookup returns CDR1 MNHEY and CDR2 SMNVEV (reference sequence). This CDR3 has 18 residues. CDR3 coding DNA: TGTGCCAGCAGTTCGCACCTGACTAGCGGATCTAGCACAGATACGCAGTATTTT. Amino acid sequence: CASSSHLTSGSSTDTQYF.

In this sample, this clone turned up once. V is TRBV6-5 and J is TRBJ2-7; the D gene is possibly TRBD2 (5 bases). Trimming stripped 4 bases from V and 2 bases from J, with 9 bases between. From germline, CDR1 is MNHEY and CDR2 SVGAGI. This CDR3 has 13 amino acids. This CDR3 reads CASSSAVAYEQYF. DNA for the CDR3: TGTGCCAGCAGTTCAGCGGTTGCCTACGAGCAGTACTTC.

This chain uses TRBV28 with TRBJ2-7; D is perhaps TRBD1 (6 bases). The CDR3 extends over 14 amino acids. Germline lookup yields CDR1 MDHEN and CDR2 SYDVKM. The V end was cut by 6 bases, the J end by 2 bases, with 14 bases between. The CDR3 loop reads CASSPFGQTYEQYF. CDR3 nucleotides: TGTGCCAGCAGCCCATTCGGACAGACCTACGAGCAGTACTTC.

The genes are TRBV3-1 (or the pseudogene TRBV3-2) and TRBJ1-1, with D hard to call. The CDR3 extends over 12 amino acids. In germline, CDR1 is LGHDT, CDR2 YNNKEL (reference sequence). Trimming cost V 3 bases and J 11 bases, with 13 bases left between them. This CDR3 reads CASSHGGQRAFF. The CDR3, as DNA: TGTGCCAGCAGCCACGGAGGGCAGAGGGCTTTCTTT.

The J gene is TRBJ1-1, the V gene TRBV5-1; D is perhaps TRBD1 (5 bases). The CDR3 has 16 amino acids. Germline V lookup: CDR1 SGHRS, CDR2 YFSETQ. With 4 bases removed from V and 0 bases from J, the gap between germline ends came to 16 bases. CDR3 residues: CASSPWQGVMNTEAFF. CDR3 DNA: TGCGCCAGCAGCCCCTGGCAGGGCGTCATGAACACTGAAGCTTTCTTT. Using reference TRBV5-1 and TRBJ1-1 for the parts outside the CDR3, the full variable domain is KAGVTQTPRYLIKTRGQQVTLSCSPISGHRSVSWYQQTPGQGLQFLFEYFSETQRNKGNFPGRFSGRQFSNSRSEMNVSTLELGDSALYLCASSPWQGVMNTEAFFGQGTRLTVV.

The genes are TRBV2 and TRBJ1-2; tentatively, D is TRBD1 (5 bases). Trimming stripped 6 bases from V and 4 bases from J, with 12 bases between. Looked up from germline, CDR1 is SNHLY and CDR2 is FYNNEI. This CDR3 has 13 residues. CDR3 bases: TGTGCCAGCAGGGCTGTGGGGGGCTATGGCTACACCTTC. Translation: CASRAVGGYGYTF.

The V gene is TRBV5-8, the J gene TRBJ1-4, with TRBD1 matching 8 bases. The CDR3 runs 16 residues. Unmatched junction bases numbered 4, after V lost 3 bases and J lost 0 bases. CDR1 is SGHTS and CDR2 is YDEGEE in the germline V gene. CDR3 loop: CASSYQGQATNEKLFF. The CDR3 DNA is TGTGCCAGCAGCTACCAGGGACAGGCAACTAATGAAAAACTGTTTTTT.

The chain couples TRBV5-6 to TRBJ2-7; TRBD1 matches 9 bases. Trimming removed 4 bases from V and 4 bases from J; junction bases left unmatched: 12. CDR3 length equals 16 residues. Germline CDR1 and CDR2: SGHDT and YYEEEE. The CDR3 spells CASSPMSDRGLYEQYF. The CDR3 DNA reads TGTGCCAGCAGCCCCATGTCGGACAGGGGCCTTTACGAGCAGTACTTC.

The chain employs TRBV3-1 (or the pseudogene TRBV3-2) and TRBJ2-7; TRBD2 agrees at 7 bases. The CDR3 spans 14 residues. After removal of 4 bases from V and 2 bases from J, the junction contained 5 bases not matched to a gene. Germline V gene data show CDR1 as LGHDT and CDR2 as YNNKEL (reference sequence). In DNA form, the CDR3 reads TGTGCCAGCAGCCCCCTAGCGGACCCCTACGAGCAGTACTTC. Encoded protein: CASSPLADPYEQYF.

This clone has a handful of counts. This chain links TRBV27 with TRBJ1-6; no reliable D call. In germline, CDR1 is MNHEY, CDR2 SMNVEV (reference sequence). The CDR3 loop spans 15 amino acids. V lost 6 bases and J lost 0, with 9 bases in between. CDR3 nucleotides: TGTGCCAGCAGCCAAGGGAGCTCCTATAATTCACCCCTCCACTTT. Its translation is CASSQGSSYNSPLHF.

The table lists this clone with a count of one. V and J are TRBV6-5 and TRBJ1-2; TRBD1 might be the D (5 bases). V lost 4 bases to trimming and J lost 8 bases, with 11 bases between them. CDR1 and CDR2 (germline): MNHEY, SVGAGI. The CDR3 contains 12 residues. CDR3 DNA sequence: TGTGCCAGCAGTTCTCAGGGCAGGGGCTACACCTTC. It translates to CASSSQGRGYTF.

V and J are TRBV5-6 and TRBJ2-3; the match to TRBD2 covers 7 bases. From germline, CDR1 is SGHDT and CDR2 YYEEEE. With V trimmed by 0 bases and J by 5 bases, 9 bases remained unmatched. The CDR3 consists of 16 residues. CDR3 nucleotide sequence: TGTGCCAGCAGCTTGGCCGCGACATCGGGGGGAGATACGCAGTATTTT. Amino acid sequence: CASSLAATSGGDTQYF.

The rearrangement uses TRBV6-5 and TRBJ1-3, with unresolved D. Trimming removed 8 bases from V and 1 base from J, with 15 bases in between. The CDR3 is 15 residues long. Germline V gene lookup returns CDR1 MNHEY and CDR2 SVGAGI. This CDR3 is CASSSGAGSGNTIYF. As DNA, the CDR3 is TGTGCCAGCTCCTCCGGCGCGGGGTCTGGAAACACCATATATTTT.

This clone was seen more than once but under ten times. V usage is TRBV5-1 and J usage is TRBJ1-3; no clear D. The CDR3 has 15 residues. The V end lost 0 bases, the J end lost 0 bases, and 7 bases lay between the germline ends. The germline V gene encodes CDR1 SGHRS and CDR2 YFSETQ. CDR3 sequence reads: CASSLGQSSGNTIYF. The CDR3 DNA reads as TGCGCCAGCAGCTTGGGCCAGTCCTCTGGAAACACCATATATTTT.

J is TRBJ2-2 and V is TRBV12-3 or TRBV12-4; unclear D gene. The CDR3 is 12 residues long. V lost 2 bases and J lost 7, with 5 bases in between. The CDR3 is CASSLYGGELFF. The CDR3 DNA reads as TGTGCCAGCAGTTTATACGGCGGGGAGCTGTTTTTT.

The gene calls are TRBV6-6 and TRBJ2-3, with D possibly TRBD1 on 6 matching bases. The CDR3 totals 14 residues. Germline loops: CDR1 MNHNY, CDR2 SVGAGI (reference sequence). V lost 6 bases and J 4 bases, leaving 14 bases between the germline ends. CDR3 amino acids: CASREVRGSDTQYF. Written as DNA, the CDR3 is TGTGCCAGCAGGGAAGTAAGGGGGTCAGATACGCAGTATTTT.

This chain uses TRBV10-1 with TRBJ1-5; possibly TRBD1 for D (6 bases). Germline values: CDR1 WNHNN, CDR2 SYGVQD (reference sequence). The length of the CDR3 is 13 residues. Trimming pared 6 bases from V and 7 bases from J, leaving 13 bases between. The CDR3 region is CASSTGIGQPQHF. The CDR3 DNA reads as TGCGCCAGCAGCACAGGGATTGGGCAGCCCCAGCATTTT.

V is TRBV9 and J is TRBJ2-3; D remains ambiguous. Between the trimmed V and J ends, which lost 4 bases and 3 bases, there was a span of 9 bases. There are 13 residues in the CDR3. The germline gives CDR1 SGDLS, CDR2 YYNGEE. In DNA form, the CDR3 reads TGTGCCAGCAGCCCCGAGGTGACAGATACGCAGTATTTT. This translates into CASSPEVTDTQYF.

This chain uses TRBV4-2 with TRBJ1-1; 9 bases are a match to TRBD1. Germline CDR1 reads LGHNA; CDR2 reads YNFKEQ. V lost 2 bases and J lost 1; bases outside the gene matches: 2. This CDR3 contains 15 residues. CDR3 DNA sequence: TGTGCCAGCAGCCAACCGGGACAGGGGAACACTGAAGCTTTCTTT. Protein product: CASSQPGQGNTEAFF.

The J gene is TRBJ1-2, the V gene TRBV29-1; tentatively, D is TRBD1 (6 bases). The V and J ends lost 3 bases and 8 bases respectively, with 19 bases between them. The germline V gene has CDR1 SQVTM and CDR2 ANQGSEA. The CDR3 runs to 14 residues. CDR3 region: CSVETVTGLEGYTF. The CDR3, as DNA: TGCAGCGTTGAGACTGTCACAGGGCTGGAGGGCTACACCTTC.